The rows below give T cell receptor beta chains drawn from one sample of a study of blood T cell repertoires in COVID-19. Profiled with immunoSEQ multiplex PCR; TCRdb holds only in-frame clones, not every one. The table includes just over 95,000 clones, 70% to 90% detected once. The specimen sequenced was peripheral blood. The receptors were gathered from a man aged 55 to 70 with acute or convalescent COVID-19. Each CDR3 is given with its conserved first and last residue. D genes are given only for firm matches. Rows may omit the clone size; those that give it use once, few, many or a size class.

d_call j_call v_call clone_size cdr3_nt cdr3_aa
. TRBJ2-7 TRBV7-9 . TGTGCCAGCAGCTTAATCGGGAACGAGCAGTACTTC CASSLIGNEQYF
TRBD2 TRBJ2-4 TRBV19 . TGTGCCACCCGGGTAGGGACTAGCGGGGGGGCAAGTTCCAAAAACATTCAGTACTTC CATRVGTSGGASSKNIQYF
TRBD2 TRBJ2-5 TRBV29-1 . TGCAGCGTTGCTAGACGCGGGGGAGTTCAAGAGACCCAGTACTTC CSVARRGGVQETQYF
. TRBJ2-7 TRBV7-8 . TGTGCCAGCAGCCCAACCCGGCAGGCCGAGCAGTACTTC CASSPTRQAEQYF
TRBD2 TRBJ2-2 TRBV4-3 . TGCGCCAGCAGCCAAGCCCCTAGGGAGGGACCAGCCGGGGAGCTGTTTTTT CASSQAPREGPAGELFF
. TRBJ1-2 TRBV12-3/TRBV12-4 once TGTGCCAGCAGTTTCCCAGGACTCTATGGCTACACCTTC CASSFPGLYGYTF
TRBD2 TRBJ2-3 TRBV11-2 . TGTGCCAGCAGCCCCGGTACTAGCGGGGGACGCGCAGATACGCAGTATTTT CASSPGTSGGRADTQYF
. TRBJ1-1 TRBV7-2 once TGTGCCAGCAGCTACCAACCAGGGGCAGATGAAGCTTTCTTT CASSYQPGADEAFF
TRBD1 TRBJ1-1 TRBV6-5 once TGTGCCAGCAGTTACTGGGGACAGGGGAACACTGAAGCTTTCTTT CASSYWGQGNTEAFF
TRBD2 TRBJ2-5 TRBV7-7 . TGTGCCAGCAGCCCACGACTAGCGGGAAGCAGGGAGACCCAGTACTTC CASSPRLAGSRETQYF
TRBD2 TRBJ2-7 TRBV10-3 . TGTGCCATCAGTGAGATATCGAGCGGGGGGGCCTTTTTTCACGAGCAGTACTTC CAISEISSGGAFFHEQYF
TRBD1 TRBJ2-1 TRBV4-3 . TGCGCCAGCAGCCAACCAGCCCCCACAGGGGGCAGCGGGAATGAGCAGTTCTTC CASSQPAPTGGSGNEQFF
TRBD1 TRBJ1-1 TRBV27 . TGTGCCAGCAGTAGGGGAGACAGGGCGAACACTGAAGCTTTCTTT CASSRGDRANTEAFF
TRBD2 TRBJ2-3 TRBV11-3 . TGTGCCAGCAGCCCCCTTAGCGGGGACACAGATACGCAGTATTTT CASSPLSGDTDTQYF
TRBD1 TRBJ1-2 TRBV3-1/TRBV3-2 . TGTGCCAGCAGCCAGGTGGACAGGGAATATGGCTACACCTTC CASSQVDREYGYTF
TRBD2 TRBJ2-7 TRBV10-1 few TGCGCCAGCAGTGATTATCGGGGGGTAGGAAACGAGCAGTACTTC CASSDYRGVGNEQYF
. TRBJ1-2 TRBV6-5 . TGTGCCAGCAGTTACTATGGCGGTGGCTACACCTTC CASSYYGGGYTF
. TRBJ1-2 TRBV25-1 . TGTGCCAGCGGGCCGGACAAGGGGGTTGGTGGCTACACCTTC CASGPDKGVGGYTF
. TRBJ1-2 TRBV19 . TGTGCCAGTAGTATCTTGGCAGGGTCCTATGGCTACACCTTC CASSILAGSYGYTF
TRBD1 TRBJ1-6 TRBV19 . TGTGCCAGTAGCGGGGACAGATCTTATAATTCACCCCTCCACTTT CASSGDRSYNSPLHF
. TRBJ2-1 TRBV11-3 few TGTGCCAGCCTTCACGCCGCGGCGAGCTCCTACAATGAGCAGTTCTTC CASLHAAASSYNEQFF
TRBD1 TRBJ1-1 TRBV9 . TGTGCCAGCAGCGTAGCCACAGGGGACACTGAAGCTTTCTTT CASSVATGDTEAFF
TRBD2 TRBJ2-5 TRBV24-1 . TGTGCCACCAAGGCTAGCGGGAGCATGGAGACCCAGTACTTC CATKASGSMETQYF
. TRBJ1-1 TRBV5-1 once TGCGCCAGCAGCTTGGGCAGCGACAACACTGAAGCTTTCTTT CASSLGSDNTEAFF
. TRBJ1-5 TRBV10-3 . TGTGCCATCAGGGGGATGCAGGGTCAGCCCCAGCATTTT CAIRGMQGQPQHF
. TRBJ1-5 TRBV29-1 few TGCAGCGTTGTGTCAGGGGATCAGCCCCAGCATTTT CSVVSGDQPQHF
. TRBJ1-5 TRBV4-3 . TGCGCCAGCAGCCAAGATAGCAGGGAGGGTCAGCCCCAGCATTTT CASSQDSREGQPQHF
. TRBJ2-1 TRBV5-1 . TGCGCCAGCAGCTTGATGCGAGGTAATGAGCAGTTCTTC CASSLMRGNEQFF
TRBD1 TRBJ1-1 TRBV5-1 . TGCGCCAGCCACCGAGGCGGGGCAGGGGGTGCGGGGAACACTGAAGCTTTCTTT CASHRGGAGGAGNTEAFF
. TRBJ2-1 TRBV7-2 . TGTGCCAGCAGAAGAATGGGCAGGGGAACCTACAATGAGCAGTTCTTC CASRRMGRGTYNEQFF
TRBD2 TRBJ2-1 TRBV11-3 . TGTGCCAGCAGCTCCGGACTAGTCGGGAGCTCCTACAATGAGCAGTTCTTC CASSSGLVGSSYNEQFF
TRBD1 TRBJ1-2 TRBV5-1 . TGCGCCAGCAGCTTGGAGACAGGGACGGATGGCTACACCTTC CASSLETGTDGYTF
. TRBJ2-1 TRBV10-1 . TGCGCCAGCAGTGAGTCGAATCCGGGTGAGCAGTTCTTC CASSESNPGEQFF
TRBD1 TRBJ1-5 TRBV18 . TGTGCCAGCTCATCTGACAGGGGCAATCAGCCCCAGCATTTT CASSSDRGNQPQHF
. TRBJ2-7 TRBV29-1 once TGCAGCGTTGAGGAGGGGCCGCGGCACGAGCAGTACTTC CSVEEGPRHEQYF
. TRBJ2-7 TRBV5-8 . TGTGCCAGCAGCTTGGACAGGTTCTCCTACGAGCAGTACTTC CASSLDRFSYEQYF
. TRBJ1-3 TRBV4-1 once TGCGCCAGCAGCCAAGACTTTCAGGGAACTGGAAACACCATATATTTT CASSQDFQGTGNTIYF
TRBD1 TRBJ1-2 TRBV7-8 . TGTGCCAGCAGCTTAGTTTCTTCGACAGGGGGTGGCTACACCTTC CASSLVSSTGGGYTF
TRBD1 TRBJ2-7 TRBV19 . TGTGCCACCAAATCGGGACAGGGGACCTACGAGCAGTACTTC CATKSGQGTYEQYF
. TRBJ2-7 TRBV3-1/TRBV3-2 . TGTGCCAGCAGCCAAGGGGTAGGGCGGGTCTACGAGCAGTACTTC CASSQGVGRVYEQYF